This record looks at one T cell receptor (beta chain) sequence and its context. Antigen unknown. This table comes from immunoSEQ multiplex PCR, and its TCRdb copy is limited to in-frame clones, with some not included. The sample has about 220,000 clones; approximately 87% are singletons. Germline assignment: CDR1 MNHEY and CDR2 SMNVEV (reference sequence). V lost 4 bases and J lost 2, with 15 bases in between. This CDR3 is built from 16 residues. The sample is drawn from a study of cytomegalovirus exposure and HLA in healthy donors. Study observations and caveats: Cytomegalovirus status was reportedly diagnosed by the classifier with high sensitivity and specificity. There were about 160 TCR beta chains listed as cytomegalovirus-associated. First-cohort TCR clusters were later found to tend to co-occur in the 120 or so validation repertoires. The majority of TCR sequences were rare, yet some public TCRs appeared in many donors.

The chain combines TRBV27 with TRBJ1-3; the D gene is possibly TRBD1 (5 bases). This receptor was identified in a man in his late teens or twenties in good health and CMV-seronegative. Specimen: PBMCs. CDR3 bases: TGTGCCAGCAGTTCGTCTGCGGGGACTGCTGGAAACACCATATATTTT. Amino acids: CASSSSAGTAGNTIYF.